This T cell receptor beta chain emerged from a study of shared clonotypes between healthy human individuals. Across the whole study: The composition of the donors was two women and three men aged 18 to 49. For every donor, three CD4 naive, three CD4 memory, two CD8 naive and one CD8 memory plates were used.

Study-level points and caveats: Approximately 5% was the fraction of naive CD4 clonotypes found shared across a handful of donors.

The CDR3 loop spans 14 amino acids. V trimming: 7 bases; J trimming: 4 bases; junction bases outside the gene matches: 5. Germline loops: CDR1 KGHSY, CDR2 FQNENV. Every subset had its genomic DNA shared out evenly among several immunoSEQ plates. Here immunoSEQ multiplex PCR was the method, and the copy in TCRdb shows in-frame clones only, minus some. The sample yields approximately 2,000,000 clones, 85% to 95% seen once. In regard to this clone: The target antigen is unknown.

This rearrangement joins TRBV16 to TRBJ2-5; 11 nucleotides align to TRBD1. Sequencing was performed on naive CD4+ T cells from PBMCs. Subset of the sample: CD45RA+ positively selected. This receptor was taken from a man younger than 35 in good health. Some clones in this sample may be carry-over from other donors' samples. Here the CDR3 DNA reads TGTGCCAGCACCACAGGGACAGGGGGAGAGACCCAGTACTTC. It codes for CASTTGTGGETQYF.